Sequencing of this T cell receptor beta chain was carried out in a study of spatial heterogeneity in lung cancer. This CDR3 comprises 17 residues. The germline V gene encodes CDR1 SGHNT and CDR2 YYREEE (reference sequence). Trimming took 4 bases from V and 0 from J; bases not matched to a gene: 9. Stated time point: blood at routine non-recurrence follow-up after resection. Unsorted tumor, nontumor lung tissue or cryopreserved PBMC supplied the whole RNA. This clonotype has ten or more counts. TCRdb independently ran MiXCR on the 5' RACE reads; one entry per CDR3 protein. This sample yields some 35,000 distinct CDR3 sequences, of which roughly 8% are seen a single time; about 9.2% belongs to the top ten.

The sample was PBMCs, taken at follow-up. The receptor comes from a male donor with early-stage non-small cell lung cancer. The genes are TRBV5-4 and TRBJ2-3, with 9 bases that match TRBD1. Here the CDR3 DNA reads TGTGCCAGCAGCAGCTCCGGGACAGGGAGAAGCACAGATACGCAGTATTTT. Translation: CASSSSGTGRSTDTQYF.